The clone carrying this T cell receptor (beta chain) was counted a few times. Its cognate antigen is unknown. The data were obtained in a study of CD4+ T cells in melanoma. Study-wide results and limits: CD8+ T cell, macrophage and B cell function reportedly correlated with neoantigen-specific CD4+ T cells. In melanoma, neoantigen-specific CD4+ T cells reportedly differed in differentiation state.

This CDR3 has 15 residues. J lost 4 bases, V lost 5 bases, and 5 bases had no gene match. The germline CDR1 and CDR2 sequences are MNHEY and SVGAGI. Profiled with immunoSEQ multiplex PCR; TCRdb holds only in-frame clones, not every one. The sample gives almost 15,000 clones, approximately 88% of which show up once; more than 5.5% is in the top ten. Input material: cells from a culture (not recorded whether cultured in vitro). The chain carries TRBV6-5 and TRBJ2-7, with 13 bases that match TRBD2. The sequence derives from a human donor with melanoma. The CDR3 DNA sequence: TGTGCCAGCAGTCCGACTAGCGGGGGGTTATACGAGCAGTACTTC. Its translation is CASSPTSGGLYEQYF.